This is a list of T cell receptor beta chains from one sample in a study of T cell responses to AZD1222 COVID-19 vaccine. The assay was immunoSEQ multiplex PCR, and TCRdb's table has in-frame clones only and misses some. The data show some 180,000 clones, with about 92% seen just once and about 3.6% held by the top ten. The sequenced sample was peripheral blood, obtained 28 days after the second dose of the MenACWY control vaccine. These receptors were taken from an adult who received the MenACWY meningococcal vaccine as a control. Each CDR3 is given with its conserved first and last residue. Fields, in order: CDR3 DNA, CDR3 protein, V gene, J gene, clone size, D gene, CDR3 length. A D gene is named only where the DNA matches it firmly. Part of the rows lack a size; the others show once, few, many or a class for expanded clones.

DNA: TGCGCCAGCAGCTTGTTGTCAGCTTACGAGCAGTACTTC; CDR3: CASSLLSAYEQYF; V: TRBV5-1; J: TRBJ2-7; size: -; D: -; length: 13
DNA: TGTGCTAGCAGTCGGCGGGGGGGTCAAGAGACCCAGTACTTC; CDR3: CASSRRGGQETQYF; V: TRBV7-7; J: TRBJ2-5; size: once; D: TRBD2; length: 14
DNA: TGTGCCAGCAGCTTGCCAGGAATCTATGGCTACACCTTC; CDR3: CASSLPGIYGYTF; V: TRBV5-4; J: TRBJ1-2; size: -; D: -; length: 13
DNA: TGTGCCAGCAGCTTGGAATGGGGAATGAACACTGAAGCTTTCTTT; CDR3: CASSLEWGMNTEAFF; V: TRBV5-5; J: TRBJ1-1; size: few; D: -; length: 15
DNA: TGCAGTGCTAGAGATCAAGAGACCCAGTACTTC; CDR3: CSARDQETQYF; V: TRBV20-1; J: TRBJ2-5; size: -; D: -; length: 11
DNA: TGTGCCAGCAGTCCACCCGGGACAGGCTACGAGCAGTACTTC; CDR3: CASSPPGTGYEQYF; V: TRBV27; J: TRBJ2-7; size: -; D: TRBD1; length: 14
DNA: TGTGCCAGTAGTCCCCTACTAGCGGGGCCCTCCTACGAGCAGTACTTC; CDR3: CASSPLLAGPSYEQYF; V: TRBV19; J: TRBJ2-7; size: -; D: TRBD2; length: 16
DNA: TGTGCCTGGAGTCGACTAGCGGGGGCCACAGATACGCAGTATTTT; CDR3: CAWSRLAGATDTQYF; V: TRBV30; J: TRBJ2-3; size: -; D: TRBD2; length: 15
DNA: TGTGCCAGCAGCCCTTTGTCTAGCGGAACCTACGAGCAGTACTTC; CDR3: CASSPLSSGTYEQYF; V: TRBV11-2; J: TRBJ2-7; size: -; D: TRBD2; length: 15
DNA: TGTGCCAGCAGCCAGGGGATCGGGTACGAGCAGTACTTC; CDR3: CASSQGIGYEQYF; V: TRBV7-9; J: TRBJ2-7; size: -; D: -; length: 13
DNA: TGTGCCAGCAGCTCCGGGACTAGCGGCTACGAGCAGTACTTC; CDR3: CASSSGTSGYEQYF; V: TRBV5-6; J: TRBJ2-7; size: -; D: TRBD2; length: 14
DNA: TGTGCCAGCAGCGCAGGGGCCACGAACACTGAAGCTTTCTTT; CDR3: CASSAGATNTEAFF; V: TRBV6-4; J: TRBJ1-1; size: few; D: -; length: 14
DNA: TGCGCCAGCAGCCAAGCGCCAACAGGGGGCCAGCCCCAGCATTTT; CDR3: CASSQAPTGGQPQHF; V: TRBV4-1; J: TRBJ1-5; size: -; D: TRBD1; length: 15
DNA: TGTGCCAGTAGTAGTACAGGGGACACTGAAGCTTTCTTT; CDR3: CASSSTGDTEAFF; V: TRBV19; J: TRBJ1-1; size: -; D: TRBD1; length: 13
DNA: TGTGCCATCAGCCAGGGTCCCGGGGAGCTGTTTTTT; CDR3: CAISQGPGELFF; V: TRBV10-3; J: TRBJ2-2; size: -; D: -; length: 12
DNA: TGCGCCAGCACCGAAGAGGGGGAGGGGGACAATGAGCAGTTCTTC; CDR3: CASTEEGEGDNEQFF; V: TRBV23-1; J: TRBJ2-1; size: -; D: -; length: 15
DNA: TGTGCCAGCAGCCCCAAGTTCAACTACAATGAGCAGTTCTTC; CDR3: CASSPKFNYNEQFF; V: TRBV7-3; J: TRBJ2-1; size: -; D: -; length: 14
DNA: TGTGCCAGCAGTTTATCTTCCGCCGGGCATGGCTACACCTTC; CDR3: CASSLSSAGHGYTF; V: TRBV27; J: TRBJ1-2; size: -; D: -; length: 14
DNA: TGTGCCAGCAGTTCTTGGGGGGGCACTGAAGCTTTCTTT; CDR3: CASSSWGGTEAFF; V: TRBV27; J: TRBJ1-1; size: -; D: -; length: 13
DNA: TGTGCCAGTACCACAGGGGGCGTATGGTCCTACGAGCAGTACTTC; CDR3: CASTTGGVWSYEQYF; V: TRBV3-1/TRBV3-2; J: TRBJ2-7; size: -; D: TRBD1; length: 15
DNA: TGCAGCGTTGGCGGGAGTCCCCACGAGCAGTACTTC; CDR3: CSVGGSPHEQYF; V: TRBV29-1; J: TRBJ2-7; size: -; D: TRBD2; length: 12
DNA: TGTGCCAGCAGTTTAGTAATAGCCACAGATACGCAGTATTTT; CDR3: CASSLVIATDTQYF; V: TRBV28; J: TRBJ2-3; size: -; D: -; length: 14